This T cell receptor (beta chain) stems from a study of pediatric ulcerative colitis. Study-wide results and caveats: Compared with controls, ulcerative colitis showed greater blood-rectum clone sharing.

Trimming took 3 bases from V and 5 from J; bases not matched to a gene: 4. The CDR3 is 14 residues long. In germline, CDR1 is SGHVS, CDR2 FQNEAQ. One to two pinch biopsies were taken from the rectum during colonoscopy. Sequencing depth was up to 500,000 reads per sample. Generated by immunoSEQ multiplex PCR, the TCRdb table keeps only in-frame clones and is missing some. The table has fewer than 25,000 clones, around 69% seen once. Turning to this clone: Its antigen remains unknown.

The chain couples TRBV7-8 to TRBJ1-2; 9 positions match TRBD1. The sequencing sample was made of gut tissue. The clonotype originates from a boy between 10 and 17 years old with severe ulcerative colitis. The CDR3 is CASSLGQGTYGYTF. CDR3 nucleotides: TGTGCCAGCAGCTTGGGACAGGGCACATATGGCTACACCTTC.